This T cell receptor beta chain derives from a study of Ad26.COV2.S vaccination and SARS-CoV-2 variants. As for the study in general: It was the COV1001 Ad26.COV2.S trial arm that included the donor. The study, taken as a whole, reports: Researchers cautioned that TCR breadth and depth analyses may have underestimated total T cell responses. Ad26.COV2.S recipients had broader spike-specific TCRs (P = 0.0014).

Measured with immunoSEQ multiplex PCR; TCRdb has only the in-frame clones, and not every one. The sample lists about 240,000 clones; roughly 90% were seen once. Treatment: some 20 received Ad26.COV2.S at low or high dose, single or two shots; about 5 received placebo; per-sample allocation not given. Samples came from day 63 after the first vaccine or placebo injection. CDR1 and CDR2 (germline): KGHSH, LQKENI. V lost 0 bases and J lost 3; bases outside the gene matches: 8. The CDR3 covers 17 residues. As concerns this clone: Its antigen is not known.

The sample was peripheral blood, taken in a trial of Ad26.COV2.S vaccine versus placebo. The receptor was isolated from a person aged 18-60 years who received the Ad26.COV2.S COVID-19 vaccine or a placebo. This chain uses TRBV18 with TRBJ1-1; 9 bases line up with TRBD1. The CDR3 is CASSPPTPQGAYTEAFF. The CDR3 coding sequence is TGTGCCAGCTCACCACCCACACCACAGGGGGCTTACACTGAAGCTTTCTTT.